The next 10 T cell receptor beta chains were all read from a single sample in a study of CXCR3-negative and CXCR3-positive naive CD8 T cells. Through 5' RACE with UMI labels, the TRB cDNA libraries were prepared. From the 5' RACE reads, TCRdb lists one entry per CDR3 protein and no DNA. The sample table sets out 30,000 to 40,000 distinct CDR3 sequences. Sample: memory CD8+ T cells from blood. The receptor source for this set is a human donor in good health. Some clones in this sample may be carry-over from other donors' samples.

The chain combines TRBV5-5 with TRBJ2-1; the TCRdb call, TRBD1, lacks DNA for checking. Germline V gives CDR1 SGHKS, CDR2 YYEKEE (reference sequence). The CDR3 covers 12 residues. The CDR3 is CASTQGDNEQFF. Looking up the rest from reference TRBV5-5 and TRBJ2-1 gives the full variable domain: DAGVTQSPTHLIKTRGQQVTLRCSPISGHKSVSWYQQVLGQGPQFIFQYYEKEERGRGNFPDRFSARQFPNYSSELNVNALLLGDSALYLCASTQGDNEQFFGPGTRLTVL.

The chain is built from TRBV12-3 or TRBV12-4 and TRBJ2-3; TCRdb's D call, TRBD2, is unchecked because there is no DNA. The length of the CDR3 is 16 residues. CDR3 region: CASSPRTSGGKDTQYF.

The gene calls are TRBV5-4 and TRBJ2-7; lacking DNA, the TRBD1 call made by TCRdb goes unchecked. Germline CDR1 is SGHNT and CDR2 is YYREEE (reference sequence). The CDR3 loop spans 12 amino acids. The CDR3 region is CASSFGQNEQYF.

The chain carries TRBV20-1 and TRBJ2-3; with no DNA, the TCRdb D assignment of TRBD2 cannot be verified. The CDR3 is 16 amino acids. The germline V gene has CDR1 DFQATT and CDR2 SNEGSKA (reference sequence). CDR3 region: CSAKGGEDSVTDTQYF.

The J gene is TRBJ1-2, the V gene TRBV5-5; TCRdb proposes TRBD1, but this gene call is untestable without DNA. The CDR3 spans 15 residues. Germline V gives CDR1 SGHKS, CDR2 YYEKEE (reference sequence). The CDR3 reads CASSPSGQANYGYTF.

This rearrangement joins TRBV21-1 to TRBJ2-2; TCRdb reports TRBD1, a call that lacks DNA to check it against. TRBV21-1 has pseudogene status. The CDR3 sequence is 18 residues long. This chain's CDR3 is CASSKEDNRGYFTGELFF.

The rearrangement joins TRBV27 to TRBJ1-5. Germline V gene data show CDR1 as MNHEY and CDR2 as SMNVEV (reference sequence). The CDR3 consists of 14 residues. CDR3 sequence: CASSLRMGNQPQHF.

This chain uses TRBV29-1 with TRBJ2-7; with no DNA, the TCRdb D assignment of TRBD2 cannot be verified. CDR1 and CDR2 (germline): SQVTM, ANQGSEA. The CDR3 extends over 16 amino acids. CDR3 sequence: CSVELDTSGGSYEQYF.

The chain joins TRBV11-3 to TRBJ2-1; without DNA, the TCRdb call of TRBD1 cannot be checked. Per the germline V gene, CDR1 is SGHNT and CDR2 is YENEEA. The CDR3 has 15 amino acids. The CDR3 region is CASSLGGDSYNEQFF.

The chain combines TRBV7-2 with TRBJ2-7. Germline CDR1 SGHTA, CDR2 FQGNSA. The CDR3 consists of 13 residues. Here the CDR3 reads CASVAGGSYEQYF.